These 30 T cell receptor beta chains were all obtained from the same sample, sequenced in a study of blood T cell repertoires in COVID-19. Libraries were prepared by immunoSEQ multiplex PCR; TCRdb keeps only in-frame clonotypes and omits some of them. This repertoire shows about 400,000 clones, 88% found once; its top ten account for around 2%. The sequenced sample consisted of PBMCs or T cells enriched from blood (not recorded which). The receptors come from a woman aged 35 to 49 with acute COVID-19.

The chain carries TRBV21-1 and TRBJ1-3. TRBV21-1 is a recognized pseudogene. CDR3 length: 15 residues. The CDR3 region is CASSKVLSSGNTIYF. The CDR3 bases are TGTGCCAGCAGCAAAGTCCTAAGCTCTGGAAACACCATATATTTT.

The rearrangement uses TRBV5-6 and TRBJ2-7, with TRBD2 identical over 8 bases. CDR1 is SGHDT, CDR2 YYEEEE, per germline. This CDR3 has 14 amino acids. Unmatched junction bases numbered 7, after V lost 4 bases and J lost 4 bases. CDR3 nucleotide sequence: TGTGCCAGCAGCCCCTTCGGGGGGGATTACGAGCAGTACTTC. This translates into CASSPFGGDYEQYF.

This clone came up once. This rearrangement joins TRBV3-1 (or the pseudogene TRBV3-2) to TRBJ1-2, with 9 bases lining up with TRBD1. CDR3 size: 12 residues. Germline loops: CDR1 LGHDT, CDR2 YNNKEL (reference sequence). V lost 6 bases and J lost 8; bases outside the gene matches: 4. CDR3 sequence (DNA): TGTGCCAGCAGGGGGACAGGGAGAGGCTACACCTTC. Translating gives CASRGTGRGYTF.

V gene TRBV2 combines with J gene TRBJ2-7; 8 bases agree with TRBD1. The CDR3 is 15 residues long. The junction had 7 bases not matched to a gene; V was cut back by 6 bases and J by 0 bases. The germline CDR1 and CDR2 sequences are SNHLY and FYNNEI. The CDR3 reads CASRLTGGTSYEQYF. The CDR3 nucleotides are TGTGCCAGCAGACTAACAGGGGGGACCTCCTACGAGCAGTACTTC.

This rearrangement joins TRBV6-1 to TRBJ2-7, with a possible D match to TRBD1 (5 bases). The CDR3 extends over 14 amino acids. The germline V gene has CDR1 MNHNS and CDR2 SASEGT. V was shortened by 2 bases and J by 2 bases, with 10 bases between the two germline ends. This CDR3 is CASSEQDNAYEQYF. The CDR3 DNA reads TGTGCCAGCAGTGAACAGGACAACGCCTACGAGCAGTACTTC.

This clone was seen only once. The chain links TRBV6-5 to TRBJ1-5; tentatively, D is TRBD1 (5 bases). The CDR3 length is 14 residues. The V and J ends lost 6 bases and 5 bases respectively, with 14 bases between them. Germline assignment: CDR1 MNHEY and CDR2 SVGAGI. The CDR3, as DNA: TGTGCCAGCAGCCATCAACCAGGGCATCAGCCCCAGCATTTT. It yields the protein CASSHQPGHQPQHF.

This clone showed up just once. V is TRBV6-5 and J is TRBJ1-3, with a tentative D call TRBD1 (5 bases). The CDR3 consists of 15 residues. Trimming pared 2 bases from V and 0 bases from J, leaving 8 bases between. Germline V gene sequence: CDR1 MNHEY, CDR2 SVGAGI. CDR3 region: CASSYGAFSGNTIYF. The CDR3 DNA reads TGTGCCAGCAGTTACGGGGCCTTCTCTGGAAACACCATATATTTT.

The J gene is TRBJ1-5, the V gene TRBV5-1, with 7 bases that match TRBD1. Germline assignment: CDR1 SGHRS and CDR2 YFSETQ. J was trimmed by 3 bases and V by 9 bases; bases with no gene match: 12. This CDR3 spans 15 amino acids. The CDR3 spells CAIPRQGTFNQPQHF. For the CDR3, the DNA is TGCGCCATCCCGAGACAGGGCACCTTCAATCAGCCCCAGCATTTT.

This chain joins TRBV12-3 or TRBV12-4 and TRBJ1-6; D gene unclear. This CDR3 is built from 11 residues. V lost 6 bases and J lost 12, with 9 bases in between. This CDR3 reads CASSSGRPLHF. DNA of the CDR3: TGTGCCAGCAGCTCCGGGAGACCCCTCCACTTT.

The V and J genes are TRBV7-9 and TRBJ2-1; no clear D gene. Per the germline V gene, CDR1 is SEHNR and CDR2 is FQNEAQ (reference sequence). Deletions cut 3 bases from V and 4 bases from J, with 7 bases between. The CDR3 runs 13 residues. DNA of the CDR3: TGTGCCAGCAGCTTGACGGAGTACAATGAGCAGTTCTTC. Translating gives CASSLTEYNEQFF.

This clone was counted many times. This chain connects TRBV7-6 to TRBJ1-3; 12 nucleotides match TRBD1. Germline V gives CDR1 SGHVS, CDR2 FNYEAQ. The CDR3 runs 20 residues. Trimming cost V 5 bases and J 3 bases; bases outside gene matches: 17. The CDR3 region is CASSPRPPGQGAVGGNTIYF. The DNA for the CDR3 is TGTGCCAGCAGCCCCCGCCCCCCGGGACAGGGGGCCGTCGGTGGAAACACCATATATTTT. The entire variable domain, with the rest obtained from reference TRBV7-6 and TRBJ1-3, is as follows: GAGVSQSPRYKVTKRGQDVALRCDPISGHVSLYWYRQALGQGPEFLTYFNYEAQQDKSGLPNDRFSAERPEGSISTLTIQRTEQRDSAMYRCASSPRPPGQGAVGGNTIYFGEGSWLTVV.

CDR3 sequence reads: CASSRVAGQGSPNYGYTF. The DNA of the CDR3 is TGTGCCAGCTCACGCGTCGCGGGACAGGGGTCCCCTAACTATGGCTACACCTTC. The gene calls are TRBV18 and TRBJ1-2; 10 bases line up with TRBD1. The germline gives CDR1 KGHSH, CDR2 LQKENI. This CDR3 comprises 18 residues. V trimming: 4 bases; J trimming: 0 bases; junction bases outside the gene matches: 11.

This clone came up once. This rearrangement joins TRBV5-6 to TRBJ2-7; TRBD1 agrees at 8 bases. This CDR3 has 19 amino acids. V lost 4 bases, J lost 6 bases, and 24 bases stayed unmatched. The germline V gene encodes CDR1 SGHDT and CDR2 YYEEEE. CDR3 bases: TGTGCCAGCAGCCTTACGCTAGACAGGGGCCGCACCGGATCCCTCGAGCAGTACTTC. This sequence encodes CASSLTLDRGRTGSLEQYF.

This sequence joins TRBV20-1 and TRBJ1-1, with D unresolved. CDR3 length: 11 residues. Germline V lookup: CDR1 DFQATT, CDR2 SNEGSKA (reference sequence). V was trimmed by 2 bases and J by 6 bases, leaving 7 bases between them. The CDR3 DNA follows: TGCAGTGCTAGATCAATTTCTGAAGCTTTCTTT. Translation gives CSARSISEAFF.

This chain links TRBV7-8 with TRBJ2-5; TRBD1 agrees at 10 bases. CDR3 length: 16 residues. Germline trimming cut 5 bases from V and 4 bases from J; bases unmatched to any gene: 10. Germline CDR1 reads SGHVS; CDR2 reads FQNEAQ. The CDR3 loop reads CASSLRQGAVLETQYF. The CDR3 DNA reads as TGTGCCAGCAGCCTAAGACAGGGGGCTGTGTTAGAGACCCAGTACTTC. Full variable domain (outside the CDR3, taken from reference TRBV7-8 and TRBJ2-5): GAGVSQSPRYKVAKRGQDVALRCDPISGHVSLFWYQQALGQGPEFLTYFQNEAQLDKSGLPSDRFFAERPEGSVSTLKIQRTQQEDSAVYLCASSLRQGAVLETQYFGPGTRLLVL.

V and J are TRBV27 and TRBJ2-7; no clear D. The CDR3 extends over 14 amino acids. V was shortened by 6 bases and J by 3 bases, with 15 bases between the two germline ends. Germline-derived CDR1 and CDR2 are MNHEY and SMNVEV (reference sequence). The CDR3 spells CASSPPGTFYEQYF. The CDR3 DNA is TGTGCCAGCAGCCCTCCCGGTACTTTCTACGAGCAGTACTTC.

This chain connects TRBV30 to TRBJ2-1, with D tentatively TRBD2 (6 bases). Trimming removed 3 bases at V and 1 base at J, with 13 bases between. The CDR3 extends over 15 amino acids. The germline V gene encodes CDR1 GTSNPN and CDR2 SVGIG (reference sequence). CDR3 in DNA: TGTGCCTGGAGCGGGACTCCACATTCCTACAATGAGCAGTTCTTC. Amino acids: CAWSGTPHSYNEQFF.

The chain employs TRBV30 and TRBJ1-5; D ambiguous. Germline values: CDR1 GTSNPN, CDR2 SVGIG (reference sequence). V lost 1 base to trimming and J lost 0 bases, with 7 bases between them. The CDR3 sequence is 14 residues long. This chain's CDR3 is CAWSGLHSNQPQHF. CDR3 nucleotide sequence: TGTGCCTGGAGTGGACTGCATAGCAATCAGCCCCAGCATTTT.

V and J are TRBV11-2 and TRBJ1-1; no clear D. Germline CDR1 is SGHAT and CDR2 is FQNNGV. Deletions cut 5 bases from V and 0 bases from J, with 7 bases between. The CDR3 extends over 13 amino acids. CDR3: CASSTDMNTEAFF. Written as DNA, the CDR3 is TGTGCCAGCAGCACCGACATGAACACTGAAGCTTTCTTT. The whole variable domain, remainder taken from reference TRBV11-2 and TRBJ1-1, is EAGVAQSPRYKIIEKRQSVAFWCNPISGHATLYWYQQILGQGPKLLIQFQNNGVVDDSQLPKDRFSAERLKGVDSTLKIQPAKLEDSAVYLCASSTDMNTEAFFGQGTRLTVV.

The chain links TRBV19 to TRBJ2-1; 12 bases are a match to TRBD1. The CDR3 contains 20 residues. Looked up from germline, CDR1 is LNHDA and CDR2 is SQIVND (reference sequence). V trimming: 10 bases; J trimming: 0 bases; junction bases outside the gene matches: 19. The DNA for the CDR3 is TGTGCCACCGACTTAGAACCGGGACAGGGGGCCCCTAGCTCCTACAATGAGCAGTTCTTC. Translation gives CATDLEPGQGAPSSYNEQFF. The complete variable domain, with remaining parts taken from reference TRBV19 and TRBJ2-1, reads DGGITQSPKYLFRKEGQNVTLSCEQNLNHDAMYWYRQDPGQGLRLIYYSQIVNDFQKGDIAEGYSVSREKKESFPLTVTSAQKNPTAFYLCATDLEPGQGAPSSYNEQFFGPGTRLTVL.

The count of this clone is one. The V call is TRBV6-6, the J call TRBJ2-7, with unresolved D. The CDR3 spans 13 residues. Trimming took 6 bases from V and 5 from J, leaving 14 bases between them. Germline V gives CDR1 MNHNY, CDR2 SVGAGI (reference sequence). The CDR3 sequence is CASRATGTNEQYF. CDR3 in DNA: TGTGCCAGCAGGGCAACGGGTACTAACGAGCAGTACTTC.

This chain links TRBV5-5 with TRBJ2-7; 12 bases align to TRBD2. The CDR3 loop spans 16 amino acids. Trimming removed 4 bases from V and 2 bases from J; junction bases left unmatched: 7. Germline CDR1 and CDR2: SGHKS and YYEKEE (reference sequence). CDR3 residues: CASSAWRTSGTYEQYF. The CDR3 DNA follows: TGTGCCAGCAGCGCCTGGAGGACTAGCGGGACCTACGAGCAGTACTTC. The full variable domain, in which reference TRBV5-5 and TRBJ2-7 provide the parts outside the CDR3, is DAGVTQSPTHLIKTRGQQVTLRCSPISGHKSVSWYQQVLGQGPQFIFQYYEKEERGRGNFPDRFSARQFPNYSSELNVNALLLGDSALYLCASSAWRTSGTYEQYFGPGTRLTVT.

This chain uses TRBV6-2 or TRBV6-3 with TRBJ1-1; weak D call: TRBD1 (6 bases). The CDR3 runs 16 residues. V was cut by 6 bases and J by 6 bases, with 23 bases left in between. Per germline, CDR1 MNHEY and CDR2 SVGEGT. This CDR3 is CASSDLLQGRTAEAFF. CDR3 nucleotides: TGTGCCAGCAGCGATTTGTTACAGGGTCGTACGGCTGAAGCTTTCTTT.

The V call is TRBV29-1, the J call TRBJ2-5, with 7 bases that match TRBD2. Trimming removed 7 bases from V and 0 bases from J; junction bases left unmatched: 5. This CDR3 is 13 amino acids long. Per germline, CDR1 SQVTM and CDR2 ANQGSEA. The CDR3: CSGRLAYQETQYF. CDR3 bases: TGCAGCGGCAGACTAGCCTACCAAGAGACCCAGTACTTC.

The chain joins TRBV5-1 to TRBJ2-7; 7 bases agree with TRBD2. Germline V lookup: CDR1 SGHRS, CDR2 YFSETQ. The V segment lost 6 bases and the J segment 7 bases; nucleotides outside the gene matches: 13. The CDR3 spans 14 residues. DNA for the CDR3: TGCGCCAGCACCCCTGCGAGGGTGGGGGGGGAGCAGTACTTC. As protein: CASTPARVGGEQYF.

The rearrangement links TRBV30 to TRBJ1-2; 10 nucleotides align to TRBD1. The CDR3 is 13 residues long. The V gene end was trimmed by 4 bases and the J gene end by 8 bases; junction bases not matched to a gene: 7. Germline V lookup: CDR1 GTSNPN, CDR2 SVGIG (reference sequence). Written as DNA, the CDR3 is TGTGCCTGGACGCCGGACAGGGGGTTAGGCTACACCTTC. This translates into CAWTPDRGLGYTF.

This clone was detected a few times. The rearrangement uses TRBV7-9 and TRBJ1-4; 11 bases match TRBD1. Germline trimming cut 5 bases from V and 6 bases from J; bases unmatched to any gene: 5. CDR1 is SEHNR, CDR2 FQNEAQ, per germline (reference sequence). The CDR3 runs 15 residues. CDR3 sequence: CASSERDRGDEKLFF. DNA for the CDR3: TGTGCCAGCAGCGAAAGGGACAGGGGGGATGAAAAACTGTTTTTT.

This clone appeared once. The rearrangement uses TRBV11-2 and TRBJ2-5; D is uncertain. V lost 4 bases and J 5 bases, leaving 5 bases between the germline ends. Germline-derived CDR1 and CDR2 are SGHAT and FQNNGV. The CDR3 covers 11 residues. The CDR3 here is CASSSRETQYF. CDR3 in DNA: TGTGCCAGCAGCTCACGGGAGACCCAGTACTTC.

This chain joins TRBV21-1 and TRBJ1-2; TRBD1 reflects the table's D call only, with no check against the DNA. TRBV21-1 is a known pseudogene. This CDR3 has 12 amino acids. CDR3 residues: CASTKQGYGYTF. The CDR3 DNA follows: TGTGCCAGCACCAAACAGGGCTATGGCTACACCTTC.

Note on this clone: Mismatch with germline at one junction end may stem from a read error. V gene TRBV4-1 combines with J gene TRBJ1-2; D possibly corresponds to TRBD1 (6 bases). Germline loops: CDR1 MGHRA, CDR2 YSYEKL. The CDR3 is 13 amino acids. Written as DNA, the CDR3 is TGCGCCGGCAGCCCCTCGACAGGCCTCGGCTACACCTTC. Amino acids: CAGSPSTGLGYTF.